The T cell receptor beta chain under discussion was sequenced for a study of long-term antiretroviral therapy in people with HIV. Study as a whole: There is a gap of about a decade between the earliest samples and the later 2015 immediate-ART recommendation. General observations from the study: Therapy changes, viral resistance and ART adherence were not documented in the available data. Clonal populations expanded prior to ART predominated within the repertoire at all time points.

CDR1 and CDR2 from the germline V gene are KGHSH and LQKENI. The CDR3 is 16 residues long. With V trimmed by 2 bases and J by 0 bases, 6 bases remained unmatched. Concerning this clone itself: As yet, its antigen is unknown.

At least one PBMC sample before ART and at least two after were required. Run at survey level, the immunoSEQ assay was version v3.0. Assay used: immunoSEQ multiplex PCR; TCRdb lists only in-frame clones, some missing. The sample lists 20,000 to 25,000 clones, roughly three quarters occurring once. Material: unsorted PBMCs, obtained 1.1 years before starting antiretroviral therapy. V and J are TRBV18 and TRBJ1-1; 7 bases align to TRBD1. This sequence was found in a middle-aged woman with HIV. CDR3 protein: CASSPDDRVLNTEAFF. The CDR3 DNA reads TGTGCCAGCTCACCAGACGACAGGGTATTGAACACTGAAGCTTTCTTT.